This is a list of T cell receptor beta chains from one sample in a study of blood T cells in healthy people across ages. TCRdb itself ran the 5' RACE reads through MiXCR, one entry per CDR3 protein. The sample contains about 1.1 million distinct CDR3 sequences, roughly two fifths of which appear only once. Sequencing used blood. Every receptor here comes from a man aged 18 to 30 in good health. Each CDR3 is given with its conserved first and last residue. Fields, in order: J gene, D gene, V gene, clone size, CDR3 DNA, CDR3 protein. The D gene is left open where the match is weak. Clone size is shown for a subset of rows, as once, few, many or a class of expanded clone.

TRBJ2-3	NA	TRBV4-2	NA	TGTGCCAGCAGCCAAGTAGGGGGAGCTATGCAGTATTTT	CASSQVGGAMQYF
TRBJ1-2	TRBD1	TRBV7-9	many	TGTGCCAGCAGCTTAGGTCTGGGACAGGGGAATGGCTACACCTTC	CASSLGLGQGNGYTF
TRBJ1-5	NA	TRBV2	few	TGTGCCAGCAGTGAAACAAACGGCAATCAGCCCCAGCATTTT	CASSETNGNQPQHF
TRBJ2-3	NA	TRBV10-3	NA	TGTGCCATCAGGGGACTTTGGGGCACAGATACGCAGTATTTT	CAIRGLWGTDTQYF
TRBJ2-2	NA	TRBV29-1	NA	TGCAGCGCCGGGACCACCGGGGAGCTGTTTTTT	CSAGTTGELFF
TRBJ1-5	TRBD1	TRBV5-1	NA	TGCGCCAGCAGCTTAAAAGGGGGCGCGCAGCCCCAGCATTTT	CASSLKGGAQPQHF
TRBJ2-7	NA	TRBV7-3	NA	TGTGCCAGCAGCTTAAGATCCGGGCTAATCTACGAGCAGTACTTC	CASSLRSGLIYEQYF
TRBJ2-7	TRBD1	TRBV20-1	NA	TGCAGCTCGACAGGGGACAGGGGTACGTTCAATGAGCAGTACTTC	CSSTGDRGTFNEQYF
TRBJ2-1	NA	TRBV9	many	TGTGCCAGCAGCGTAGCTGCAAGCTCCTACAATGAGCAGTTCTTC	CASSVAASSYNEQFF
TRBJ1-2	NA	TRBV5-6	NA	TGTGCCAGCAGACCCCGACAGGCTATCTATGGCTACACCTTC	CASRPRQAIYGYTF
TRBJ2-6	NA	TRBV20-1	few	TGCAGTGCCCAGTCGTCAGGGTCTGGGGCCAACGTCCTGACTTTC	CSAQSSGSGANVLTF
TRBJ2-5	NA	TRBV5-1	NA	TGCGCCAGCAGCTCAAATTACCAAGAGACCCAGTACTTC	CASSSNYQETQYF
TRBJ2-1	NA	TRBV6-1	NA	TGTGCCAGCACCCCGGAAGGTCCCTCCATGGGGCAGTTCTTC	CASTPEGPSMGQFF
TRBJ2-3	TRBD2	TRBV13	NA	TGTGCCAGCAGCCCCGAGCGGGAGATCACAGATACGCAGTATTTT	CASSPEREITDTQYF
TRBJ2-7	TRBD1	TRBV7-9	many	TGTGCCAGCAGCTTGACAGGGGCCTCCTCCTACGAGCAGTACTTC	CASSLTGASSYEQYF
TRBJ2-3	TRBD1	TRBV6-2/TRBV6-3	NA	TGTGCCAGCAGCTACTGGACAGGCGAGTTGGTAGATACGCAGTATTTT	CASSYWTGELVDTQYF
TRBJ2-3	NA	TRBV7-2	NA	TGTGCCAGCACCCTAGGGGTGGGCACAGATACGCAGTATTTT	CASTLGVGTDTQYF
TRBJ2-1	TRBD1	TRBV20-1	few	TGCAGTGCTAGAGATGTTAGACAGGGGGCATACAATGAGCAGTTCTTC	CSARDVRQGAYNEQFF
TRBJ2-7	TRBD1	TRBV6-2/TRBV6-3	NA	TGTGCCAGCAGGAGGACAGGGTTATTCGAGCAGTACTTC	CASRRTGLFEQYF
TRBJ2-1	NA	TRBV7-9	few	TGTGCCAGCAGCTTAGTGGGGCAGCCTCTCTACAATGAGCAGTTCTTC	CASSLVGQPLYNEQFF
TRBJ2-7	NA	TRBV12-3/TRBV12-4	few	TGTGCCAGCAGTTGGGGGGCCTACGAGCAGTACTTC	CASSWGAYEQYF
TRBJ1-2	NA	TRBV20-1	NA	TGCAGTGCTAGAGATCTGAACGCTAACTATGGCTGCACCTTC	CSARDLNANYGCTF
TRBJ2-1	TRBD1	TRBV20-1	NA	TGCAGTGCTTACGGACAGGGGGCAATAAATGAGCAGTTCTTC	CSAYGQGAINEQFF
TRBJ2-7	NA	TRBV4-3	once	TGCGCCAGCAGCCAAGAGGTTAGGGGGGGCCACTCCTACAATGAGCAGTACTTC	CASSQEVRGGHSYNEQYF
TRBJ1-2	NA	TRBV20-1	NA	TGCAGTGCTAAACCTCCCGGGGGCGAAGGCTACACCTTC	CSAKPPGGEGYTF
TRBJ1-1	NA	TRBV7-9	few	TGTGCCAGCAGCTTAATAAGCCAGGCTGAAGCTTTCTTT	CASSLISQAEAFF
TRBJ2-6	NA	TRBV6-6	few	TGTGCCAGCAGACGGGTTTCTGGGGCCAACGTCCTGACTTTC	CASRRVSGANVLTF
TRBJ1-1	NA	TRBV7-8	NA	TGTGCCAGCAGCTTACCCCGGGACGGATTCATGAACACTGAAGCTTTCTTT	CASSLPRDGFMNTEAFF
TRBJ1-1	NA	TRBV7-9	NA	TGTGCCACTAGACAGCCGAACACTGAAGCTTTCTTT	CATRQPNTEAFF
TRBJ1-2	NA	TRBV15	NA	TGTGCCACCAGCAGAGATAGGGGCAGGGGAACCGGCTACACCTTC	CATSRDRGRGTGYTF
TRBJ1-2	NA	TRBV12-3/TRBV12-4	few	TGTGCCAGCAGTTCGGCCGGACAGTTGTACCGAGCTAACTATGGCTACACCTTC	CASSSAGQLYRANYGYTF
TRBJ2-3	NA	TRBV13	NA	TGTGCCAGCAGCCCTTCCGAGCTGATCACAGATACGCAGTATTTT	CASSPSELITDTQYF
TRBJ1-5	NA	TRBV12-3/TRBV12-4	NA	TGTGCCAGCAGTTTATCAGGCGTAATCAATCAGCCCCAGCATTTT	CASSLSGVINQPQHF
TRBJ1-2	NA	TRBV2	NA	TGTGCCAGCAGTGATCCTCCTCCTAACTATGGCTACACCTTC	CASSDPPPNYGYTF
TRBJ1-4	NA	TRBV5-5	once	TGTGCCAGCAGCTTGGAGGTAGTTAATGAAAAACTGTTTTTT	CASSLEVVNEKLFF